A single sample is the source of the 18 T cell receptor beta chains below, sequenced in a study of T cells in women clearing cervical HPV infection (dated 2018 in TCRdb). The library was generated by the immunoSEQ multiplex PCR assay. In its TCRdb copy, this immuneACCESS table keeps in-frame sequences only and misses some clones. Where compared with another copy, unresolved V genes explain less than half of these, and the others have no known cause. The sample table includes about 46,000 clones. 35% to 40% of the sample lies in the top ten. Sequenced sample: blood buffy coat. The receptors were sampled from a woman between 18 and 70 years old with a cervical HPV16 infection that either progressed to CIN3+ or cleared (not recorded which).

Comments on this clone: The CDR3 end lies 3 residues beyond the end of the read and is filled in from the germline J gene. V gene TRBV6-1 combines with J gene TRBJ2-7; TRBD1 matches at 7 bases. With 2 bases clipped from V and 6 bases from J, the junction kept 7 bases outside the gene matches. Germline V lookup: CDR1 MNHNS, CDR2 SASEGT. The CDR3 is made up of 14 amino acids. CDR3 DNA (partial): TGTGCCAGCAGTGAACACCGACAGGGTAGCGAG. This sequence encodes CASSEHRQGSE. The whole CDR3 region reads CASSEHRQGSEQYF.

A note on this clone: The sequence runs out 3 residues before the end of the CDR3; the remainder is reconstructed from the germline J gene. The V gene is TRBV23-1, the J gene TRBJ2-5; no firm D call. TRBV23-1 is noted as an ORF with a role that remains uncertain. The CDR3 contains 16 residues. V dropped 9 bases and J dropped 0 bases, with 20 bases sitting between them. The sequenced CDR3 bases are TGCGCCAGTAGAAGCCATGACACGAAACACCAAGAGACC. Protein product: CASRSHDTKHQET. The whole CDR3 region reads CASRSHDTKHQETQYF.

As to this clone: Read data end 3 residues before the CDR3 end; the end is taken from the germline J gene. The chain uses TRBV19 and TRBJ2-7, with D tentatively TRBD2 (8 bases). V lost 9 bases to trimming and J lost 1 base, with 19 bases between them. There are 15 residues in the CDR3. CDR1 and CDR2 from the germline V gene are LNHDA and SQIVND (reference sequence). The CDR3 here is CASHSGGGGSYEQYF. CDR3 bases read: TGTGCCAGCCATTCGGGAGGGGGCGGGTCCTACGAG.

Remarks on this clone: Coverage ceases 3 residues before the CDR3 finishes, and the germline J gene fills in the end. V gene TRBV20-1 combines with J gene TRBJ2-1; D is uncertain. CDR3 size: 15 residues. Per the germline V gene, CDR1 is DFQATT and CDR2 is SNEGSKA (reference sequence). V lost 0 bases to trimming and J lost 5 bases, with 14 bases between them. The CDR3 loop is CSARDLRLLHNEQFF. CDR3 bases read: TGCAGTGCTAGAGATCTAAGGCTACTACACAATGAG.

With regard to this clone: The CDR3 is cut off 3 residues early in the read; its end comes from the germline J gene. The rearrangement uses TRBV19 and TRBJ1-5; 11 nucleotides match TRBD1. This CDR3 comprises 18 residues. J was trimmed by 2 bases and V by 0 bases; bases with no gene match: 6. Germline-derived CDR1 and CDR2 are LNHDA and SQIVND (reference sequence). CDR3 DNA, as far as it was read: TGTGCCAGTAGTATAGACGTCCCGGGACAGGGGGGCAATCAGCCC. Encoded protein: CASSIDVPGQGGNQP. The CDR3 in full is CASSIDVPGQGGNQPQHF.

The CDR3 here is CASSLTSVSSYEQYF. CDR3 bases read: TGTGCCAGCAGCCTGACTAGCGTGAGCTCCTACGAG. The chain links TRBV5-4 to TRBJ2-7, with 8 bases that match TRBD2. The CDR3 goes on 3 residues after the read ends, and that part is filled in from the germline J gene. The V segment lost 4 bases and the J segment 0 bases; nucleotides outside the gene matches: 6. The CDR3 has 15 amino acids. Germline values: CDR1 SGHNT, CDR2 YYREEE (reference sequence). Complete variable domain (other parts from reference TRBV5-4 and TRBJ2-7): ETGVTQSPTHLIKTRGQQVTLRCSSQSGHNTVSWYQQALGQGPQFIFQYYREEENGRGNFPPRFSGLQFPNYSSELNVNALELDDSALYLCASSLTSVSSYEQYFGPGTRLTVT.

A word on this clone: The CDR3 extends 3 residues past the end of the read, so its final part is completed from the germline J gene. The rearrangement links TRBV7-2 to TRBJ2-7; 11 nucleotides agree with TRBD1. CDR1 and CDR2 (germline): SGHTA, FQGNSA. The ends lost 4 bases at V and 5 bases at J; junction bases unmatched: 7. This CDR3 is 15 amino acids long. CDR3 sequence reads: CASSSGTGGLHEQYF. Incomplete CDR3 DNA: TGTGCCAGCAGCTCCGGGACAGGGGGGCTCCACGAG. Full variable domain (missing parts from reference TRBV7-2 and TRBJ2-7): GAGVSQSPSNKVTEKGKDVELRCDPISGHTALYWYRQSLGQGLEFLIYFQGNSAPDKSGLPSDRFSAERTGGSVSTLTIQRTQQEDSAVYLCASSSGTGGLHEQYFGPGTRLTVT.

As concerns this clone: The CDR3 end lies 3 residues beyond the end of the read and is filled in from the germline J gene. This sample also contains other DNA sequences that code for the same CDR3. This chain links TRBV19 with TRBJ1-2; D may be TRBD1 (5 bases). The CDR3 is made up of 14 amino acids. Germline assignment: CDR1 LNHDA and CDR2 SQIVND (reference sequence). The chain's CDR3 is CASSIVEFRGGYTF. CDR3 bases read: TGTGCCAGTAGTATCGTCGAGTTTAGGGGTGGT.

For this clone: The CDR3 goes on 3 residues after the read ends, and that part is filled in from the germline J gene. The V and J genes are TRBV20-1 and TRBJ1-2; 7 bases line up with TRBD1. Germline V gene lookup returns CDR1 DFQATT and CDR2 SNEGSKA (reference sequence). V was clipped by 5 bases and J by 6 bases; unmatched bases: 9. The CDR3 loop spans 13 amino acids. The CDR3: CSARTQGPDGYTF. The covered CDR3 bases are TGCAGTGCTCGAACACAGGGGCCGGATGGC.

Details on this clone: Coverage ceases 3 residues before the CDR3 finishes, and the germline J gene fills in the end. The chain links TRBV5-1 to TRBJ1-1; D is ambiguous. Trimming left V 5 bases short and J 6 bases short, with 26 bases between. There are 17 residues in the CDR3. Germline V lookup: CDR1 SGHRS, CDR2 YFSETQ. CDR3 sequence: CASRLAPSSPPLAEAFF. CDR3 DNA (partial): TGCGCCAGCAGATTAGCACCCTCTTCCCCTCCATTGGCTGAA.

Note on this clone: The read is 3 residues too short to cover the CDR3 end, so that end is filled in from the germline J gene. J is TRBJ2-7 and V is TRBV4-1; D gene unclear. Germline V lookup: CDR1 MGHRA, CDR2 YSYEKL. The ends were cut back, 4 bases at V and 0 bases at J, with 16 bases in the middle. CDR3 size: 16 residues. The CDR3 loop is CASSLEAVLSSYEQYF. The CDR3 bases that were read are TGCGCCAGCAGCCTTGAAGCCGTCCTTAGCTCCTACGAG.

As to this clone: Read sequence stops 3 residues before the CDR3 end, and the germline J gene provides the missing end. The rearrangement uses TRBV5-1 and TRBJ1-2; 9 bases map to TRBD1. This CDR3 comprises 13 residues. After removal of 2 bases from V and 7 bases from J, the junction contained 3 bases not matched to a gene. Germline values: CDR1 SGHRS, CDR2 YFSETQ. The CDR3 spells CASSFGTGSGYTF. Partial CDR3 DNA: TGCGCCAGCAGCTTCGGGACAGGGAGTGGC. The full variable domain, its missing parts supplied by reference TRBV5-1 and TRBJ1-2, is KAGVTQTPRYLIKTRGQQVTLSCSPISGHRSVSWYQQTPGQGLQFLFEYFSETQRNKGNFPGRFSGRQFSNSRSEMNVSTLELGDSALYLCASSFGTGSGYTFGSGTRLTVV.

With regard to this clone: The observed sequence ends 3 residues before the CDR3 terminus, with the missing tail filled in from the germline J gene. This sequence joins TRBV4-1 and TRBJ1-1; perhaps TRBD1 as D (6 bases). The ends were cut back, 0 bases at V and 7 bases at J, with 12 bases in the middle. This CDR3 is built from 14 residues. Germline V gives CDR1 MGHRA, CDR2 YSYEKL. CDR3: CASSQEGAGDEAFF. The sequenced CDR3 bases are TGCGCCAGCAGCCAAGAGGGGGCAGGGGATGAA.

In regard to this clone: The CDR3 end lies 3 residues beyond the end of the read and is filled in from the germline J gene. The chain recombines TRBV7-2 with TRBJ1-2; TRBD1 aligns across 7 bases. This CDR3 comprises 13 residues. CDR1 SGHTA and CDR2 FQGNSA come from the germline V gene. The covered CDR3 bases are TGTGCCAGCACCACCGACAGGGCCGGAGGC. This codes for CASTTDRAGG. The full CDR3 reads CASTTDRAGGYTF.

In the case of this clone: The read finishes 3 residues shy of the CDR3 end, and the germline J gene is used to complete it. V is TRBV30 and J is TRBJ2-7; TRBD1 is a possible D gene (6 bases). The germline V gene encodes CDR1 GTSNPN and CDR2 SVGIG (reference sequence). Trimming took off 1 base at V and 1 base at J, with 11 bases between the two ends. The CDR3 spans 14 residues. The CDR3 protein is CAWSEQGLSYEQYF. Partial CDR3 DNA: TGTGCCTGGAGTGAACAGGGTCTTTCCTACGAG.

Note on this clone: Sequencing ends 3 residues short of the CDR3 end; the germline J gene provides the rest. This rearrangement joins TRBV5-6 to TRBJ1-6; TRBD1 agrees at 7 bases. The CDR3 has 14 residues. Germline V CDR1 and CDR2: SGHDT, YYEEEE. J gave up 7 bases and V 3 bases, and 4 bases lay outside the gene matches. Partial CDR3 DNA: TGTGCCAGCAGCTGGGACAGCTCAAATTCACCC. Protein sequence: CASSWDSSNSP. The full-length CDR3 reads as CASSWDSSNSPLHF.

On this clone itself: The read stops 3 residues short of the end of the CDR3; the missing end is completed from the germline J gene. This chain joins TRBV20-1 and TRBJ2-6, with 7 bases matching TRBD2. The CDR3 has 14 residues. The ends lost 4 bases at V and 2 bases at J; junction bases unmatched: 2. Germline CDR1 DFQATT, CDR2 SNEGSKA (reference sequence). The CDR3 is CSATGLAGANVLTF. The CDR3 bases that were read are TGCAGTGCTACAGGACTAGCTGGGGCCAACGTC.

Comments on this clone: The read terminates 3 residues before the CDR3 end, so the remaining end is supplied by the germline J gene. This chain joins TRBV10-3 and TRBJ2-1; 9 bases align to TRBD1. CDR3 length equals 13 residues. Germline V gene sequence: CDR1 ENHRY, CDR2 SYGVKD. Trimming cost V 5 bases and J 6 bases; bases outside gene matches: 2. CDR3 bases read: TGTGCCATCAGTACGGGACAGGGCAATGAG. Amino acids: CAISTGQGNE. The whole CDR3 protein reads CAISTGQGNEQFF.